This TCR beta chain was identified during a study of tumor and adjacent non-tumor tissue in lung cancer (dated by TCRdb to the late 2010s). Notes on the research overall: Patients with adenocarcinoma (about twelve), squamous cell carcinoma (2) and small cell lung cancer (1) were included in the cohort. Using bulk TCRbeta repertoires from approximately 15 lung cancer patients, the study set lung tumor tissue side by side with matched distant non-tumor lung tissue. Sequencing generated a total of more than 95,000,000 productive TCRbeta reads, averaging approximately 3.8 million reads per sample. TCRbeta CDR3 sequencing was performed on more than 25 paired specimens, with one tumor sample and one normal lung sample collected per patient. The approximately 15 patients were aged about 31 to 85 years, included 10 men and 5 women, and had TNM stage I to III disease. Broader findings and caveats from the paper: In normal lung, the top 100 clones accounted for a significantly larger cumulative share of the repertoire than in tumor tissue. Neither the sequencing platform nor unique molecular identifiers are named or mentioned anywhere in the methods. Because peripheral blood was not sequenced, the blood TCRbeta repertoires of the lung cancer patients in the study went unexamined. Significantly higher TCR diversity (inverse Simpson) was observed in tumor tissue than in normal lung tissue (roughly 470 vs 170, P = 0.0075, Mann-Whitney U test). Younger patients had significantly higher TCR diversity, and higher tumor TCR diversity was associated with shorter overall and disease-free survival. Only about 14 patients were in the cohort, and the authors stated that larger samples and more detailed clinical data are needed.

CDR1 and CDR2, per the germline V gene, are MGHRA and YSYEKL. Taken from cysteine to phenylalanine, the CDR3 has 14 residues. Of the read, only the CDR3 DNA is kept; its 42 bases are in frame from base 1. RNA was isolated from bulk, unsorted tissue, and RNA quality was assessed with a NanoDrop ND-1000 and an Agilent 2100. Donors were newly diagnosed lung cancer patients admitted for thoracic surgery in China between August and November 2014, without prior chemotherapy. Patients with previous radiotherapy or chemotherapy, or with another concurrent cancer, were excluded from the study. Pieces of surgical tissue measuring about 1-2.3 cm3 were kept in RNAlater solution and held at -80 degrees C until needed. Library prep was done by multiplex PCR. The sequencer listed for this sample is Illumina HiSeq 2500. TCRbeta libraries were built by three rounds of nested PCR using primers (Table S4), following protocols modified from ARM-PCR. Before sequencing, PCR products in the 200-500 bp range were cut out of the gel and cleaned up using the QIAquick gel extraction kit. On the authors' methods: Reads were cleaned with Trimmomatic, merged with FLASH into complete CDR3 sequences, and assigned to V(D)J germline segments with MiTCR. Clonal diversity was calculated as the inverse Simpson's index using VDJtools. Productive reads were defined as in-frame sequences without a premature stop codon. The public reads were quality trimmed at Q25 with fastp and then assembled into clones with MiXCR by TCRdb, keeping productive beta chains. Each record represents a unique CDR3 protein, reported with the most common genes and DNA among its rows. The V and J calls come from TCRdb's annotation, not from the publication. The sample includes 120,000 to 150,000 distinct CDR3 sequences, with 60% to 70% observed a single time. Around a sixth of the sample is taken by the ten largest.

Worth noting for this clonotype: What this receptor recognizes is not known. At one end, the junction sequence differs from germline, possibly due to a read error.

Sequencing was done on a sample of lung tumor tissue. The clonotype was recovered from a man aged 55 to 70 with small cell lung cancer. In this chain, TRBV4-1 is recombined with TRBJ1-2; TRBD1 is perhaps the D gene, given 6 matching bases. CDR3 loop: CASSQDRTVYGYTF. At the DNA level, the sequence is TGCGCCAGCAGCCAAGATAGGACAGTCTATGGTTACACCTTC.